Following are 8 T cell receptor beta chains from one sample sequenced in a study of shared clonotypes between healthy human individuals. Generated by immunoSEQ multiplex PCR, the TCRdb table keeps only in-frame clones and is missing some. Of hundreds of thousands of clones listed, around 72% are singletons. Sequenced input: memory CD4+ T cells sorted from blood. Subset of the sample: CD45RA-negative fraction. Every receptor here comes from a woman in her twenties or thirties in good health.

The CDR3 DNA reads TGTGCCAGCAGTGAAGCGGGCGGAGGAACCTACGAGCAGTACTTC. This sequence encodes CASSEAGGGTYEQYF. The chain employs TRBV6-1 and TRBJ2-7; possible D gene TRBD2, 5 bases. V was trimmed by 0 bases and J by 2 bases, leaving 11 bases between them. In germline, CDR1 is MNHNS, CDR2 SASEGT. The CDR3 loop spans 15 amino acids.

This rearrangement joins TRBV5-1 to TRBJ2-3; 7 nucleotides agree with TRBD2. The CDR3 has 14 residues. Per the germline V gene, CDR1 is SGHRS and CDR2 is YFSETQ. Trimming removed 0 bases from V and 6 bases from J; junction bases left unmatched: 4. CDR3 bases: TGCGCCAGCAGCTTGGGTCTAGCGGAGGATACGCAGTATTTT. Translated, it gives CASSLGLAEDTQYF.

The chain uses TRBV15 and TRBJ2-7; D might be TRBD1 (5 bases). V shed 3 bases and J shed 1 base, with 10 bases lying between them. CDR1 and CDR2 (germline): LNHNV, YYDKDF (reference sequence). This CDR3 is built from 14 residues. The CDR3 nucleotides read TGTGCCACCAGCAGTCGACAGAAGTCCTACGAGCAGTACTTC. Residues: CATSSRQKSYEQYF. Full variable domain (outside the CDR3, taken from reference TRBV15 and TRBJ2-7): DAMVIQNPRYQVTQFGKPVTLSCSQTLNHNVMYWYQQKSSQAPKLLFHYYDKDFNNEADTPDNFQSRRPNTSFCFLDIRSPGLGDTAMYLCATSSRQKSYEQYFGPGTRLTVT.

The CDR3 loop is CASSQRQGNSNQPQHF. CDR3 nucleotide sequence: TGTGCCAGCAGTCAGCGGCAGGGAAATAGCAATCAGCCCCAGCATTTT. V gene TRBV28 combines with J gene TRBJ1-5; maybe TRBD1 (5 bases). The CDR3 runs 16 residues. The V and J ends lost 5 bases and 0 bases respectively, with 14 bases between them. Germline CDR1 is MDHEN and CDR2 is SYDVKM.

The chain carries TRBV6-1 and TRBJ2-7; 10 bases are shared with TRBD2. From germline, CDR1 is MNHNS and CDR2 SASEGT. Trimming took 1 base from V and 4 from J; bases not matched to a gene: 10. This CDR3 is built from 17 residues. The CDR3 DNA sequence: TGTGCCAGCAGTGAAGAGTTTTGGAGCGGGAGGGCATACGAGCAGTACTTC. It is translated as CASSEEFWSGRAYEQYF.

The chain is built from TRBV27 and TRBJ2-3; 7 nucleotides match TRBD2. CDR3 length: 15 amino acids. V was pared by 3 bases and J by 0 bases, with 3 bases of the junction left unmatched. The germline V gene encodes CDR1 MNHEY and CDR2 SMNVEV (reference sequence). The CDR3 sequence: CASSLLAVSTDTQYF. CDR3 nucleotides: TGTGCCAGCAGTTTGCTAGCGGTCAGCACAGATACGCAGTATTTT.

This clone has a handful of counts. This chain uses TRBV21-1 with TRBJ2-7. TRBV21-1 is described as a pseudogene. This CDR3 region has 19 residues. The CDR3 sequence is CASSSPGRQTSAHTYEQYF. Written as DNA, the CDR3 is TGTGCCAGCAGTTCGCCGGGGAGACAGACATCGGCCCACACCTACGAGCAGTACTTC.

The rearrangement uses TRBV7-3 and TRBJ1-2, with TRBD1 matching over 7 bases. With 5 bases clipped from V and 7 bases from J, the junction kept 7 bases outside the gene matches. The CDR3 runs 13 residues. Germline lookup yields CDR1 SGHTA and CDR2 FQGTGA. CDR3 in amino acids: CASSNSDRAGYTF. CDR3 nucleotides: TGTGCCAGCAGCAACAGTGACAGGGCTGGCTACACCTTC.